This T cell receptor (beta chain) derives from a study of blood T cell repertoires in COVID-19. Study details: From T cells, B-cell-depleted T cells, or PBMCs came the material, which was cDNA or gDNA.

V trimming: 0 bases; J trimming: 3 bases; junction bases outside the gene matches: 5. The CDR3 is 16 residues long. Germline assignment: CDR1 MNHEY and CDR2 SMNVEV (reference sequence). Original processing notes: Estimates of nucleated cell counts were drawn from the amplification of reference gene primers. The protocol was immunoSEQ multiplex PCR, while the TCRdb copy is restricted to in-frame clones and leaves out a portion. Clonal size and the V and J genes are those of that table, whereas D and trimming came from the DNA. The repertoire holds approximately 260,000 clones, with roughly 80% as singletons.

The receptor's source is a man aged 55 to 69 who had recovered from COVID-19. Sequenced material: peripheral blood. This sequence joins TRBV27 and TRBJ1-2, with 9 positions matching TRBD1. Here the CDR3 DNA reads TGTGCCAGCAGTTTATCGTGGGACAGGGATTACTATGGCTACACCTTC. Protein product: CASSLSWDRDYYGYTF.